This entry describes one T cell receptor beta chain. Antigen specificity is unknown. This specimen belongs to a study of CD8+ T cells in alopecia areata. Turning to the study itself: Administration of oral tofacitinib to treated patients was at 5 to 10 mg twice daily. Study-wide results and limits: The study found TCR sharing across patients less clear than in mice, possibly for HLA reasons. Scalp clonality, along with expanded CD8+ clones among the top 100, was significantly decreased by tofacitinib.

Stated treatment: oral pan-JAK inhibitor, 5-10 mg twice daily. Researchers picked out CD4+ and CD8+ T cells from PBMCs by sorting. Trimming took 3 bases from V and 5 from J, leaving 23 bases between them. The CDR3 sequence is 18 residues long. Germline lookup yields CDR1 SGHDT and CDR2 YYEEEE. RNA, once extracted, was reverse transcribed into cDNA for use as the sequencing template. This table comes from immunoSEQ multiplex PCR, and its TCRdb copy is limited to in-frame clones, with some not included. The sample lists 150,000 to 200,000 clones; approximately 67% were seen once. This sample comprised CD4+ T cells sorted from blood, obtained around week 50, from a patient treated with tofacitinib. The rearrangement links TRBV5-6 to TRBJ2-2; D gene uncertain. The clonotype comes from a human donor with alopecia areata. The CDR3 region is CASSSSLNEQLGTGELFF. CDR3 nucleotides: TGTGCCAGCAGCTCCAGCCTGAATGAACAATTGGGGACCGGGGAGCTGTTTTTT.